These 32 T cell receptor beta chains were all obtained from the same sample, sequenced in a study of glioma-infiltrating T cells after dendritic cell vaccination. The assay was immunoSEQ multiplex PCR, and TCRdb's table has in-frame clones only and misses some. This sample yields around 92,000 clones, of which 80% are seen a single time; 5% to 7% belongs to the top ten. This sample's time point: after dendritic cell vaccination, including at tumor progression/relapse. The starting material was blood, obtained after dendritic cell vaccination. The receptors shown here come from a human donor with glioblastoma.

The chain employs TRBV19 and TRBJ1-6, with 8 positions matching TRBD1. The V and J ends lost 7 bases and 6 bases, in that order; junction bases with no gene match: 5. This CDR3 region has 14 residues. CDR1 and CDR2 (germline): LNHDA, SQIVND (reference sequence). CDR3 coding DNA: TGTGCCAGTAATATGGGACAGGCTAATTCACCCCTCCACTTT. Translation gives CASNMGQANSPLHF.

The rearrangement links TRBV28 to TRBJ2-7; TRBD1 might be the D (5 bases). The germline V gene encodes CDR1 MDHEN and CDR2 SYDVKM. The V end lost 3 bases, the J end lost 7 bases, and 16 bases lay between the germline ends. This CDR3 is built from 14 residues. The CDR3 reads CASSLQGLLREQYF. CDR3 coding DNA: TGTGCCAGCAGTTTGCAGGGTTTGTTACGGGAGCAGTACTTC. The whole variable domain, filled in from reference TRBV28 and TRBJ2-7, reads DVKVTQSSRYLVKRTGEKVFLECVQDMDHENMFWYRQDPGLGLRLIYFSYDVKMKEKGDIPEGYSVSREKKERFSLILESASTNQTSMYLCASSLQGLLREQYFGPGTRLTVT.

J is TRBJ1-3 and V is TRBV18, with D perhaps TRBD1 (5 bases). Germline CDR1 and CDR2: KGHSH and LQKENI. The CDR3 is 15 amino acids. The V gene lost 8 bases and the J gene lost 0 bases, with 14 bases spanning the gap. CDR3 in amino acids: CASTQQDHSGNTIYF. CDR3 coding DNA: TGTGCCAGCACCCAACAGGACCACTCTGGAAACACCATATATTTT.

This rearrangement joins TRBV10-3 to TRBJ2-5; the D gene is possibly TRBD1 (6 bases). The V end lost 6 bases, the J end lost 4 bases, and 6 bases lay between the germline ends. The CDR3 runs to 11 residues. CDR1 and CDR2 from the germline V gene are ENHRY and SYGVKD. CDR3 nucleotides: TGTGCCATCAGCAGGGGAGAGACCCAGTACTTC. This sequence encodes CAISRGETQYF.

The V call is TRBV7-2, the J call TRBJ2-3; maybe TRBD2 (6 bases). V lost 3 bases and J lost 6, with 16 bases in between. Germline V gene data show CDR1 as SGHTA and CDR2 as FQGNSA. The CDR3 loop spans 15 amino acids. The CDR3 region has the DNA TGTGCCAGCAGCTTCTTGGGACTCCCCGTGGATACGCAGTATTTT. Its translation: CASSFLGLPVDTQYF.

J is TRBJ2-3 and V is TRBV10-3; possibly TRBD2 for D (6 bases). The germline V gene encodes CDR1 ENHRY and CDR2 SYGVKD. This CDR3 has 16 amino acids. Trimming removed 4 bases at V and 6 bases at J, with 20 bases between. CDR3 loop: CAISGGGHTYTDTQYF. CDR3 nucleotide sequence: TGTGCCATCAGTGGAGGAGGGCATACCTACACGGATACGCAGTATTTT.

The chain couples TRBV6-1 to TRBJ1-5; possible D gene TRBD1, 5 bases. Trimming removed 2 bases at V and 4 bases at J, with 15 bases between. In germline, CDR1 is MNHNS, CDR2 SASEGT. This CDR3 spans 16 amino acids. The CDR3 region is CASSEFPNTGNQPQHF. The CDR3 DNA is TGTGCCAGCAGTGAATTTCCCAATACAGGAAATCAGCCCCAGCATTTT.

V is TRBV11-3 and J is TRBJ2-4; D not resolved. Germline V gives CDR1 SGHNT, CDR2 YENEEA. The V gene lost 3 bases and the J gene lost 0 bases, with 12 bases spanning the gap. The CDR3 extends over 16 amino acids. This chain's CDR3 is CASSFSGPIAKNIQYF. CDR3 bases: TGTGCCAGCAGCTTTAGTGGGCCGATAGCCAAAAACATTCAGTACTTC.

The CDR3 coding sequence is TGCAGCGCGGGACAGGGGGCGGTCACTGAAGCTTTCTTT. Translating it yields CSAGQGAVTEAFF. The V and J genes are TRBV29-1 and TRBJ1-1; 12 bases fit TRBD1. The V gene's germline CDR1 is SQVTM and CDR2 ANQGSEA. The CDR3 loop spans 13 amino acids. The ends lost 7 bases at V and 4 bases at J; junction bases unmatched: 4.

The chain employs TRBV18 and TRBJ2-1; D call uncertain. The V gene's germline CDR1 is KGHSH and CDR2 LQKENI. V lost 3 bases, J lost 6 bases, and 9 bases lay in between. There are 13 residues in the CDR3. This chain's CDR3 is CASSPPSSNEQFF. In DNA form, the CDR3 reads TGTGCCAGCTCACCCCCGTCGAGCAATGAGCAGTTCTTC.

J is TRBJ2-3 and V is TRBV29-1; 8 bases fit TRBD2. Losses at the gene ends were 5 bases for V and 2 bases for J; bases not matched to a gene: 6. In germline, CDR1 is SQVTM, CDR2 ANQGSEA. The CDR3 sequence is 14 residues long. CDR3 in amino acids: CSVRSAGVTDTQYF. The DNA for the CDR3 is TGCAGCGTTCGATCAGCGGGAGTCACAGATACGCAGTATTTT.

This chain connects TRBV5-1 to TRBJ2-2, with 10 nucleotides matching TRBD1. CDR1 and CDR2 from the germline V gene are SGHRS and YFSETQ. V shed 4 bases and J 4 bases; nucleotides not matched to a gene: 7. CDR3 length: 16 amino acids. DNA for the CDR3: TGCGCCAGCAGCCTCTTACGGACAGGGGGCACCGGGGAGCTGTTTTTT. This translates into CASSLLRTGGTGELFF.

This sequence joins TRBV11-3 and TRBJ2-2; D might be TRBD1 (5 bases). In germline, CDR1 is SGHNT, CDR2 YENEEA. Trimming left V 2 bases short and J 5 bases short, with 12 bases between. The CDR3 spans 15 residues. CDR3 region: CASSLSAGFTGELFF. CDR3 nucleotides: TGTGCCAGCAGCTTATCGGCAGGGTTTACCGGGGAGCTGTTTTTT.

There are a few counts of this clone. The rearrangement uses TRBV6-5 and TRBJ1-5; TRBD1 might be the D (6 bases). The CDR3 has 16 amino acids. The germline V and J ends were trimmed by 0 bases and 2 bases, with 11 bases remaining between them. Germline CDR1 MNHEY, CDR2 SVGAGI. In DNA, the CDR3 is TGTGCCAGCAGTTACTCGGGGGGGGCCGGCAATCAGCCCCAGCATTTT. Protein: CASSYSGGAGNQPQHF.

The chain recombines TRBV4-1 with TRBJ2-5, with TRBD2 identical over 7 bases. The last part of the DNA fits TRBJ2-7 better; the J call may be wrong. This CDR3 contains 16 residues. CDR1 and CDR2 (germline): MGHRA, YSYEKL. The CDR3 coding sequence is TGCGCCAGCAGCCATGGCGGCCGCGGCGGGAGCTACGAGCAGTACTTC. Translating it yields CASSHGGRGGSYEQYF.

The rearrangement joins TRBV7-2 to TRBJ2-7, with 11 positions matching TRBD2. The V and J ends lost 4 bases and 3 bases, in that order; junction bases with no gene match: 8. CDR3 length: 16 residues. Germline values: CDR1 SGHTA, CDR2 FQGNSA. CDR3 residues: CASSSSRLAGLYEQYF. The CDR3 DNA sequence: TGTGCCAGCAGCTCGAGCAGACTAGCGGGACTCTACGAGCAGTACTTC.

The gene calls are TRBV29-1 and TRBJ2-1; 7 bases align to TRBD1. The CDR3 runs 12 residues. Unmatched junction bases numbered 6, after V lost 4 bases and J lost 9 bases. The germline CDR1 and CDR2 sequences are SQVTM and ANQGSEA. As DNA, the CDR3 is TGCAGCGTTGTTGGACCAGGGGGTGAGCAGTTCTTC. Amino acid sequence: CSVVGPGGEQFF.

V is TRBV18 and J is TRBJ1-5, with 7 bases identical to TRBD1. Germline V CDR1 and CDR2: KGHSH, LQKENI. The CDR3 covers 15 residues. Trimming cost V 3 bases and J 2 bases; bases outside gene matches: 4. CDR3 sequence: CASSPGTDRNQPQHF. The CDR3 DNA reads TGTGCCAGCTCACCGGGGACAGATCGCAATCAGCCCCAGCATTTT.

The rearrangement links TRBV6-4 to TRBJ2-1; 9 bases match TRBD1. Unmatched junction bases numbered 5, after V lost 4 bases and J lost 10 bases. The CDR3 is 13 amino acids. CDR1 and CDR2 (germline): MRHNA, SNTAGT. The CDR3 DNA reads TGTGCCAGCAGTGTCCTGACAGGGGGGGAGCAGTTCTTC. Amino acid sequence: CASSVLTGGEQFF.

This chain links TRBV6-1 with TRBJ1-2; D is possibly TRBD1 (6 bases). The CDR3 is made up of 16 amino acids. Germline V gene lookup returns CDR1 MNHNS and CDR2 SASEGT. The germline V and J ends were trimmed by 2 bases and 1 base, with 14 bases remaining between them. The CDR3 region has the DNA TGTGCCAGCAGTGAAAACTTACGCAGGGGTAACTATGGCTACACCTTC. The encoded protein is CASSENLRRGNYGYTF.

The V gene is TRBV5-1, the J gene TRBJ2-1; 14 bases align to TRBD2. The CDR3 runs 16 residues. The germline gives CDR1 SGHRS, CDR2 YFSETQ. V dropped 0 bases and J dropped 7; count of bases not matched to a gene: 3. In DNA form, the CDR3 reads TGCGCCAGCAGCTTGGGGGGGACTAGCGGGGGAAATGAGCAGTTCTTC. It is translated as CASSLGGTSGGNEQFF.

The chain joins TRBV6-1 to TRBJ2-6; 11 bases line up with TRBD1. J lost 2 bases, V lost 3 bases, and 12 bases had no gene match. Germline CDR1 MNHNS, CDR2 SASEGT. CDR3 length: 20 amino acids. The CDR3 DNA sequence: TGTGCCAGCAGTGAGAGGACAGGGGGCGCGAGTAAGGCTGGGGCCAACGTCCTGACTTTC. This sequence encodes CASSERTGGASKAGANVLTF.

The rearrangement joins TRBV2 to TRBJ1-2; D not resolved. The V end was cut by 4 bases, the J end by 0 bases, with 12 bases between. Germline V gene data show CDR1 as SNHLY and CDR2 as FYNNEI. The CDR3 is 15 residues long. In DNA, the CDR3 is TGTGCCAGCAGTGCGAATCCGGGGACTAACTATGGCTACACCTTC. This sequence encodes CASSANPGTNYGYTF.

The chain joins TRBV9 to TRBJ2-7; 7 bases are shared with TRBD2. The germline gives CDR1 SGDLS, CDR2 YYNGEE. The CDR3 is 11 residues long. With V trimmed by 3 bases and J by 6 bases, 0 bases remained unmatched. The CDR3 loop reads CASSAGGEQYF. Here the CDR3 DNA reads TGTGCCAGCAGCGCGGGGGGCGAGCAGTACTTC.

The chain combines TRBV7-6 with TRBJ2-1, with 7 bases identical to TRBD1. Germline V gives CDR1 SGHVS, CDR2 FNYEAQ. Trimming removed 6 bases from V and 10 bases from J; junction bases left unmatched: 9. The CDR3 is 13 residues long. The CDR3 sequence is CASSQDRAKEQFF. CDR3 nucleotide sequence: TGTGCCAGCAGTCAAGACAGGGCCAAGGAGCAGTTCTTC.

This clone occurred a few times. The chain recombines TRBV11-2 with TRBJ1-1; no firm D call. Germline V lookup: CDR1 SGHAT, CDR2 FQNNGV. V lost 5 bases and J 0 bases, leaving 13 bases between the germline ends. This CDR3 is built from 15 residues. CDR3 amino acids: CASSPLTDLNTEAFF. The DNA of the CDR3 is TGTGCCAGCAGCCCCCTGACGGACTTGAACACTGAAGCTTTCTTT.

The genes are TRBV15 and TRBJ1-3; 7 bases map to TRBD1. Germline-derived CDR1 and CDR2 are LNHNV and YYDKDF (reference sequence). Germline trimming cut 4 bases from V and 0 bases from J; bases unmatched to any gene: 6. The CDR3 length is 16 residues. The CDR3 is CATSKLDRDSGNTIYF. CDR3 in DNA: TGTGCCACCAGCAAATTAGACAGGGACTCTGGAAACACCATATATTTT.

The rearrangement uses TRBV27 and TRBJ1-1; D perhaps matches TRBD1 (5 bases). The CDR3 loop spans 12 amino acids. Looked up from germline, CDR1 is MNHEY and CDR2 is SMNVEV (reference sequence). Trimming cost V 5 bases and J 11 bases, with 15 bases left between them. The CDR3 DNA sequence: TGTGCCAGCAGTACCCCGGACAAAAAGGCTTTCTTT. Residues: CASSTPDKKAFF.

The chain couples TRBV27 to TRBJ2-7, with D maybe TRBD2 (5 bases). The CDR3 contains 15 residues. Germline assignment: CDR1 MNHEY and CDR2 SMNVEV (reference sequence). V was pared by 3 bases and J by 0 bases, with 12 bases between. The CDR3 coding sequence is TGTGCCAGCAGTTTTAATAGCGACCCCTCCTACGAGCAGTACTTC. Translating gives CASSFNSDPSYEQYF.

CDR3 region: CASSIGQGGTEAFF. CDR3 DNA sequence: TGTGCCAGCAGCATAGGACAGGGAGGCACTGAAGCTTTCTTT. The chain has TRBV9 and TRBJ1-1; 8 bases line up with TRBD1. The CDR3 is 14 amino acids. J was trimmed by 4 bases and V by 4 bases; bases with no gene match: 6. CDR1 is SGDLS and CDR2 is YYNGEE in the germline V gene. The complete variable domain, with remaining parts taken from reference TRBV9 and TRBJ1-1, reads DSGVTQTPKHLITATGQRVTLRCSPRSGDLSVYWYQQSLDQGLQFLIQYYNGEERAKGNILERFSAQQFPDLHSELNLSSLELGDSALYFCASSIGQGGTEAFFGQGTRLTVV.

This clone came up once. The chain combines TRBV27 with TRBJ1-1; D uncertain. V gave up 3 bases and J gave up 3 bases, with 8 bases separating them. The CDR3 is made up of 13 amino acids. CDR1 and CDR2 from the germline V gene are MNHEY and SMNVEV (reference sequence). DNA for the CDR3: TGTGCCAGCAGTTTTTTCGGGGACACTGAAGCTTTCTTT. Amino acids: CASSFFGDTEAFF.

This sequence joins TRBV6-1 and TRBJ2-1, with 7 bases identical to TRBD2. Per germline, CDR1 MNHNS and CDR2 SASEGT. The CDR3 consists of 16 residues. V was pared by 0 bases and J by 10 bases, with 12 bases of the junction left unmatched. CDR3 protein: CASSEASDLRRGEQFF. The DNA of the CDR3 is TGTGCCAGCAGTGAAGCGTCAGACCTCAGGCGGGGGGAGCAGTTCTTC.